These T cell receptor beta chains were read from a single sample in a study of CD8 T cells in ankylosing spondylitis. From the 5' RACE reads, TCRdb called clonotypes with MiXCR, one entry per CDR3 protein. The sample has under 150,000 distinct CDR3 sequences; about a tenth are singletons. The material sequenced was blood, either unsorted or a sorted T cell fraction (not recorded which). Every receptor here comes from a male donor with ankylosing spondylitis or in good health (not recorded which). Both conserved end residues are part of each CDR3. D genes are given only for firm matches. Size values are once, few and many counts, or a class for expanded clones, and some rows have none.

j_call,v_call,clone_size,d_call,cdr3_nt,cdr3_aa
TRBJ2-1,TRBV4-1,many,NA,TGCGCCAGCAGAACATTTACCGGGCCACCCTCGGCCCACAATGAGCAGTTCTTC,CASRTFTGPPSAHNEQFF
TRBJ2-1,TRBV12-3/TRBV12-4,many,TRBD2,TGTGCCAGCAGTTTTGCCGGGAGCGGGAGGGCCGGGTTCTTC,CASSFAGSGRAGFF
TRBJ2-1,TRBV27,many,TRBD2,TGTGCCAGCAGTACTAGCGGGACCAATGAGCAGTTCTTC,CASSTSGTNEQFF
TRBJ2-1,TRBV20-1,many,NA,TGCAGTGCTAGAGATCCCACTAGTATACAAGATGAGCAGTTCTTC,CSARDPTSIQDEQFF
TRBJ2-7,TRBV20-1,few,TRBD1,TGCAGTGCTAGGGGCAGGGGGAGATCCTACGAGCAGTACTTC,CSARGRGRSYEQYF
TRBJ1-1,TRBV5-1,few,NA,TGCGCCAGCAGCGCGAGCGGACAGAATGAAGCTTTCTTT,CASSASGQNEAFF
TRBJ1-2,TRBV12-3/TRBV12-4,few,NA,TGTGCCAGTTCTCGGGGGGCCCTATATGGCTACACCTTC,CASSRGALYGYTF
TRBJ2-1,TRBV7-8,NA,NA,TGTGCCAGCAGCTTAGGGCGGGCAGAAACCTACAATGAGCAGTTCTTC,CASSLGRAETYNEQFF
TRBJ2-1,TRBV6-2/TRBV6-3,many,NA,TGTGCCAGCAGTTACTTTCCGGGAGCGGACAATGAGCAGTTCTTC,CASSYFPGADNEQFF
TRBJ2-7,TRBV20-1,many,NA,TGCAGTGCTAGAGTCACAGCCTACGAGCAGTACTTC,CSARVTAYEQYF
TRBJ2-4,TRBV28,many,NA,TGTGCCAGCAGTCAGGGGGGACTAGCCAAAAACATTCAGTACTTC,CASSQGGLAKNIQYF
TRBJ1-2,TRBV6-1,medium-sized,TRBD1,TGTGCCAGCAGTCCCGGGACAGGGGGCGTCGAGTCAAATGGCTACACCTTC,CASSPGTGGVESNGYTF
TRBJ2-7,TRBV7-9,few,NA,TGTGCCAGCAGCCCCCCCAGGGCACCTCACGAGCAGTACTTC,CASSPPRAPHEQYF
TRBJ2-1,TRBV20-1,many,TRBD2,TGCAGTGCGGAACCGACTAGCGGTAATTACAATGAGCAGTTCTTC,CSAEPTSGNYNEQFF
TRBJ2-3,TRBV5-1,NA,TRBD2,TGCGCCAGCAGCTTTAGCGGGGGGCCCACAGATACGCAGTATTTT,CASSFSGGPTDTQYF
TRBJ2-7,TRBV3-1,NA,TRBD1,TGTGCCAGCAGCTTCGGACAGGACTCCTACGAGCAGTACTTC,CASSFGQDSYEQYF
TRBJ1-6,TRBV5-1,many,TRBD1,TGCGCCAGCAGCCCCTCGGGGACAGGGGTGGATTCACCCCTCCACTTT,CASSPSGTGVDSPLHF
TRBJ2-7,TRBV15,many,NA,TGTGCCACCAGCAGAGCTAACTCCGGCGAGCAGTACTTC,CATSRANSGEQYF
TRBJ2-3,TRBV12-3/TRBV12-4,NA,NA,TGTGCCAGCAGTTTAGACCAAACTAGCACAGATACGCAGTATTTT,CASSLDQTSTDTQYF
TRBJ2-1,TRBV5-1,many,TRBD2,TGCGCCAGCAGCTTGGCTTCACTAGCGGGAGGAGAGGAGCAGTTCTTC,CASSLASLAGGEEQFF
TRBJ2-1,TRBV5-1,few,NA,TGCGCCAGCAGCTTGTGGGACCACGGGGGCGATGAGCAGTTCTTC,CASSLWDHGGDEQFF
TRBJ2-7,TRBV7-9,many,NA,TGTGCCAGCAGCTTAGGGCACCGGGACGGGGGCCTCGAGCAGTACTTC,CASSLGHRDGGLEQYF
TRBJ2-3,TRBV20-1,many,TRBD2,TGCAGTGCTAGGATTGGGGCTAGCGGGTTGACAGATACGCAGTATTTT,CSARIGASGLTDTQYF
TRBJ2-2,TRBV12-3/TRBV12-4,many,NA,TGTGCCAGCAGTTTAGCGTGGCAGGGTTCCAACACCGGGGAGCTGTTTTTT,CASSLAWQGSNTGELFF
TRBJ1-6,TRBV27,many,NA,TGTGCCAGCAGTTCAGGGTACCGGTCACCCCTCCACTTT,CASSSGYRSPLHF
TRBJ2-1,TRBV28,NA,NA,TGTGCCAGCAGTTTCGAAGGGCGGCTTAATGAGCAGTTCTTC,CASSFEGRLNEQFF
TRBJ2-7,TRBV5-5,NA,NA,TGTGCCAGCAGCTTGACGAGCGAGCAGTACTTC,CASSLTSEQYF
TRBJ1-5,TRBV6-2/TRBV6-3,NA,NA,TGTGCCAGCAGTTATCTTGAGGCCACGTTCGGGCCCCAGCATTTT,CASSYLEATFGPQHF
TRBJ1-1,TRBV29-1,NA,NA,TGCAGCGTTCCCGGTCCGGTGAACACTGAAGCTTTCTTT,CSVPGPVNTEAFF
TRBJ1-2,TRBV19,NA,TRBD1,TGTGCCAGTAGTGTGGGGACAGTACACTATGGCTACACCTTC,CASSVGTVHYGYTF
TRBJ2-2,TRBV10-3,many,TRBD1,TGTGCCATCAGTGACCGAATACGGACAGGGGGGAAGACCGGGGAGCTGTTTTTT,CAISDRIRTGGKTGELFF
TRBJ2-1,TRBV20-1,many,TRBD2,TGCAGTGCCCCGCTAGCGGCCCGTTTTGATGAGCAGTTCTTC,CSAPLAARFDEQFF
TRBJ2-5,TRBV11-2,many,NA,TGTGCCAGCAGCTCCGTAGTCCAAGAGACCCAGTACTTC,CASSSVVQETQYF
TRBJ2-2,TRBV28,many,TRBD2,TGTGCCAGCAGTTTCGGGGGGAGAGACACCGGGGAGCTGTTTTTT,CASSFGGRDTGELFF
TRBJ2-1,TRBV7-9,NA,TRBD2,TGTGCCAGCGGGACTAGCGGGAGAACTCTGGACAATGAGCAGTTCTTC,CASGTSGRTLDNEQFF
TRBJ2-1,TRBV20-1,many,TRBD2,TGCAGTGCTCGACTAGCGGGTCAGTTCTTC,CSARLAGQFF
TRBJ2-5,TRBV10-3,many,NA,TGTGCCATCAGTGAGCCAGACAGGTCCTGGGAGACCCAGTACTTC,CAISEPDRSWETQYF